A selection of T cell receptor beta chains follows, all from one sample in a study of T cell responses to AZD1222 COVID-19 vaccine. Clones were sequenced by immunoSEQ multiplex PCR, and TCRdb holds only the in-frame ones, with some missing. The sample shows roughly 70,000 clones, about 80% of them seen only once. Sample: peripheral blood, taken 28 days after the second AZD1222 dose. The receptors were sampled from an adult who received the AZD1222 COVID-19 vaccine. The CDR3 runs from the conserved cysteine through the conserved F or W. A D gene is named only where the DNA matches it firmly. For some rows the clone size is stated as once, few or many, or as a class when expanded; others skip it.

j_call d_call clone_size v_call cdr3_nt cdr3_aa
TRBJ2-7 NA NA TRBV12-3/TRBV12-4 TGTGCCAGCAGTGATATTTACGAGCAGTACTTC CASSDIYEQYF
TRBJ2-7 NA once TRBV28 TGTGCCAGCAGGCCCCCGGGGTCGGATTTTTACGAGCAGTACTTC CASRPPGSDFYEQYF
TRBJ2-5 NA NA TRBV19 TGTGCCAGTAGTATTTTTGGGACTGATCTTCGGGAGACCCAGTACTTC CASSIFGTDLRETQYF
TRBJ1-2 NA few TRBV2 TGTGCCAGCAGTGAAGCGCTTCAGGTATACGGCTACACCTTC CASSEALQVYGYTF
TRBJ2-7 NA NA TRBV18 TGTGCCAGCTCACGGAACGAAAAACCCTACGAGCAGTACTTC CASSRNEKPYEQYF
TRBJ1-5 NA NA TRBV7-2 TGTGCCAGCAGCTTAAGCGGACAGCCTTATAGCAATCAGCCCCAGCATTTT CASSLSGQPYSNQPQHF
TRBJ2-1 NA NA TRBV19 TGTGCCAGTAGTGTCCCCTCCGGGATTTCATACAATGAGCAGTTCTTC CASSVPSGISYNEQFF
TRBJ2-1 NA NA TRBV2 TGTGCCAGCAGTCTCTCCACAGTTGGGAGTGAGCAGTTCTTC CASSLSTVGSEQFF
TRBJ2-1 NA NA TRBV11-2 TGTGCCAGCAGCGCGTACAATGAGCAGTTCTTC CASSAYNEQFF
TRBJ2-4 NA medium-sized TRBV7-8 TGTGCCAGCAGCTTTACAGTAGGAAGACAAAACATTCAGTACTTC CASSFTVGRQNIQYF
TRBJ1-1 TRBD1 NA TRBV18 TGTGCCAGCTCAGACACAGGGGCGTCTGAAGCTTTCTTT CASSDTGASEAFF
TRBJ2-7 TRBD1 NA TRBV5-4 TGTGCCAGCAGCTTGGGGCAGGGGGCGCGGGAGCAGTACTTC CASSLGQGAREQYF
TRBJ2-7 NA NA TRBV3-1/TRBV3-2 TGTGCCAGCAGCCCCCGGGACAACTACGAGCAGTACTTC CASSPRDNYEQYF
TRBJ2-2 NA once TRBV5-1 TGCGCCAGCAGCCCACAGGGGAACACCGGGGAGCTGTTTTTT CASSPQGNTGELFF
TRBJ1-3 NA NA TRBV3-1/TRBV3-2 TGTGCCAGCAGCCCACCGACAGGTCTGCCTGGAAACACCATATATTTT CASSPPTGLPGNTIYF
TRBJ1-1 NA NA TRBV7-9 TGTGCCAGCAGCTTAGGGACCACTGAAGCTTTCTTT CASSLGTTEAFF
TRBJ1-2 NA NA TRBV6-5 TGTGCCAGCAGAACGGAATTTTCTAACTATGGCTACACCTTC CASRTEFSNYGYTF
TRBJ1-1 NA few TRBV6-1 TGTGCCAGCAGTGAAGCTGTGGATCCTGAAGCTTTCTTT CASSEAVDPEAFF
TRBJ1-1 NA NA TRBV19 TGTGCCAGTAACGGGAACACTGAAGCTTTCTTT CASNGNTEAFF
TRBJ2-3 TRBD1 NA TRBV2 TGTGCCAGCATCAGGGACAGGGATTCAGATACGCAGTATTTT CASIRDRDSDTQYF
TRBJ1-1 NA NA TRBV10-3 TGTGCCATCAGTAATGGCGTTGCCGAGGGTGAAGCTTTCTTT CAISNGVAEGEAFF
TRBJ2-5 NA once TRBV25-1 TGTGCCAGCAGTGAATATGGTGGGGGCGCCCGGCATTTGGAGACCCAGTACTTC CASSEYGGGARHLETQYF
TRBJ2-3 NA NA TRBV12-5 TGTGCTAGTGGTTTAGATGGGGGCCTCCGGGAGGATACGCAGTATTTT CASGLDGGLREDTQYF
TRBJ1-1 NA NA TRBV12-3/TRBV12-4 TGTGCCAGCAGACCCAGGGAGAACACTGAAGCTTTCTTT CASRPRENTEAFF
TRBJ2-5 TRBD1 NA TRBV5-1 TGCGCCAGCAGCGCCGGGACAGGGGGCCAAGAGACCCAGTACTTC CASSAGTGGQETQYF
TRBJ1-2 TRBD1 few TRBV5-4 TGTGCCAGCAGCCCCCGGGGACAGGGTAACTATGGCTACACCTTC CASSPRGQGNYGYTF
TRBJ2-2 TRBD2 NA TRBV24-1 TGTGCCACCGGAGGCGGGGGGTACACCGGGGAGCTGTTTTTT CATGGGGYTGELFF
TRBJ2-5 NA NA TRBV28 TGTGCCAGCAGTTTAACGATGGTACAGCGGTACCAAGAGACCCAGTACTTC CASSLTMVQRYQETQYF
TRBJ2-7 NA NA TRBV7-9 TGTGCCAGCAGCTTAGGATCAGGGATCGGCGAGCAGTACTTC CASSLGSGIGEQYF
TRBJ2-1 TRBD1 NA TRBV5-4 TGTGCCAGCAGCTTACGACAGGGAATCTCCTACAATGAGCAGTTCTTC CASSLRQGISYNEQFF
TRBJ1-1 NA NA TRBV11-3 TGTGCCAGCAGCTTAGGCCGGAACACTGAAGCTTTCTTT CASSLGRNTEAFF
TRBJ2-1 TRBD2 NA TRBV7-7 TGTGCTAGCAGCCCAGGGACTAGCCAGGGGTACAATGAGCAGTTCTTC CASSPGTSQGYNEQFF
TRBJ2-4 TRBD2 NA TRBV12-3/TRBV12-4 TGTGCCAGCAGTTTAACAGCGGGGTCTCTGTACTTC CASSLTAGSLYF